These 23 T cell receptor beta chains were all obtained from the same sample, sequenced in a study of T cell responses to AZD1222 COVID-19 vaccine. Libraries were prepared by immunoSEQ multiplex PCR; TCRdb keeps only in-frame clonotypes and omits some of them. Among 130,000 or so clones listed, 85% to 90% were seen once. Sequencing used peripheral blood, obtained on day 0 of AZD1222 vaccination. The receptors were sampled from an adult in good health.

This clone was picked up a small number of times. The chain recombines TRBV28 with TRBJ1-1; D is uncertain. Germline V lookup: CDR1 MDHEN, CDR2 SYDVKM. V shed 7 bases and J shed 0 bases, with 12 bases lying between them. The CDR3 runs 14 residues. The CDR3 region has the DNA TGTGCCAGCAAAATTGGGCGGCTGAACACTGAAGCTTTCTTT. Residues: CASKIGRLNTEAFF.

J is TRBJ2-1 and V is TRBV13; 9 nucleotides match TRBD2. V shed 1 base, J shed 6 bases, and the junction held 4 bases outside the gene matches. CDR1 and CDR2 (germline): PRHDT, FYEKMQ (reference sequence). The CDR3 sequence is 15 residues long. CDR3 coding DNA: TGTGCCAGCAGCTTAGTAGCGGGGGATTTCAATGAGCAGTTCTTC. Protein product: CASSLVAGDFNEQFF.

This chain uses TRBV7-9 with TRBJ1-5; weak D call: TRBD1 (5 bases). Germline V gene data show CDR1 as SEHNR and CDR2 as FQNEAQ (reference sequence). The CDR3 has 14 residues. V was shortened by 4 bases and J by 7 bases, with 14 bases between the two germline ends. For the CDR3, the DNA is TGTGCCAGCAGCTCGGGCCCAGGGAAACAGCCCCAGCATTTT. Residues: CASSSGPGKQPQHF.

CDR3 loop: CASSYRETQYF. The CDR3, as DNA: TGTGCCAGCAGTTATAGAGAGACCCAGTACTTC. The J gene is TRBJ2-5, the V gene TRBV12-3 or TRBV12-4; no clear D. This CDR3 spans 11 amino acids. V shed 4 bases and J shed 4 bases, with 4 bases lying between them.

Comments on this clone: The junction and the germline gene differ at one end; a read error may be behind it. The rearrangement uses TRBV23-1 and TRBJ1-2; tentative D call: TRBD1 (5 bases). TRBV23-1 is classed as an ORF, of uncertain function. This CDR3 comprises 14 residues. CDR3 DNA: TGCCCCAGCAGTCAATTACGGCGGCGGGGGGGCTACACCTTC. This sequence encodes CPSSQLRRRGGYTF.

This chain connects TRBV18 to TRBJ1-4, with D unclear. Germline V gene lookup returns CDR1 KGHSH and CDR2 LQKENI. The CDR3 contains 15 residues. Between the trimmed V and J ends, which lost 0 bases and 1 base, there was a span of 6 bases. The CDR3 protein is CASSPPGVTNEKLFF. The CDR3 DNA reads TGTGCCAGCTCACCACCGGGAGTAACTAATGAAAAACTGTTTTTT.

V usage is TRBV5-5 and J usage is TRBJ2-4; no firm D call. The CDR3 has 13 residues. V was cut by 0 bases and J by 7 bases, with 8 bases left in between. Germline V CDR1 and CDR2: SGHKS, YYEKEE (reference sequence). CDR3 bases: TGTGCCAGCAGCTTGGCCCCAGAGAACATTCAGTACTTC. This codes for CASSLAPENIQYF. The variable domain in full, with the rest retrieved from reference TRBV5-5 and TRBJ2-4, is DAGVTQSPTHLIKTRGQQVTLRCSPISGHKSVSWYQQVLGQGPQFIFQYYEKEERGRGNFPDRFSARQFPNYSSELNVNALLLGDSALYLCASSLAPENIQYFGAGTRLSVL.

The chain is built from TRBV18 and TRBJ1-5, with 7 nucleotides matching TRBD1. This CDR3 has 14 residues. Germline values: CDR1 KGHSH, CDR2 LQKENI. The V gene end was trimmed by 5 bases and the J gene end by 4 bases; junction bases not matched to a gene: 5. The CDR3 bases are TGTGCCAGCTCATACAGGGGAGGGAATCAGCCCCAGCATTTT. Protein product: CASSYRGGNQPQHF.

The rearrangement uses TRBV29-1 and TRBJ2-5; no clear D gene. V was clipped by 3 bases and J by 5 bases, with 7 bases between them. Germline V gene data show CDR1 as SQVTM and CDR2 as ANQGSEA. The CDR3 runs to 11 residues. CDR3 sequence (DNA): TGCAGCGTTGAGGTGGGGGAGACCCAGTACTTC. Its protein is CSVEVGETQYF.

The chain joins TRBV5-5 to TRBJ1-5; the D is unclear. The CDR3 runs to 15 residues. The ends were cut back, 3 bases at V and 0 bases at J, with 10 bases in the middle. Germline V gene data show CDR1 as SGHKS and CDR2 as YYEKEE (reference sequence). This chain's CDR3 is CASSSAVDSNQPQHF. The CDR3 bases are TGTGCCAGCAGCTCCGCAGTGGATAGCAATCAGCCCCAGCATTTT.

The rearrangement links TRBV30 to TRBJ2-3; no firm D call. The V end was cut by 6 bases, the J end by 3 bases, with 13 bases between. Per germline, CDR1 GTSNPN and CDR2 SVGIG (reference sequence). The CDR3 has 13 amino acids. This chain's CDR3 is CACTNGQTDTQYF. CDR3 coding DNA: TGTGCCTGCACAAACGGGCAGACAGATACGCAGTATTTT.

This clone has at least ten counts. This rearrangement joins TRBV3-1 (or the pseudogene TRBV3-2) to TRBJ1-2; D is perhaps TRBD1 (5 bases). Deletions cut 3 bases from V and 4 bases from J, with 12 bases between. In germline, CDR1 is LGHDT, CDR2 YNNKEL (reference sequence). The CDR3 covers 14 residues. Here the CDR3 DNA reads TGTGCCAGCAGCCAGGACACAGTGGCCTATGGCTACACCTTC. This encodes CASSQDTVAYGYTF.

This clone has just one count. CDR3 DNA sequence: TGTGCCAGCTCACCTAACACAGAAGAGACCCAGTACTTC. Protein: CASSPNTEETQYF. J is TRBJ2-5 and V is TRBV18; D gene uncertain. The CDR3 has 13 amino acids. Germline assignment: CDR1 KGHSH and CDR2 LQKENI. V gave up 3 bases and J gave up 3 bases, with 8 bases separating them.

This clone was observed a single time. V and J are TRBV9 and TRBJ1-5; a weak D match, TRBD1 (6 bases). With 4 bases removed from V and 2 bases from J, the gap between germline ends came to 19 bases. The CDR3 sequence is 17 residues long. Germline V gene sequence: CDR1 SGDLS, CDR2 YYNGEE. The DNA of the CDR3 is TGTGCCAGCAGCCCTGGGGGGGGCTTAATAGGCAATCAGCCCCAGCATTTT. Translation: CASSPGGGLIGNQPQHF.

The rearrangement links TRBV27 to TRBJ2-5; weak D call: TRBD1 (6 bases). The CDR3 is 15 residues long. The germline V gene has CDR1 MNHEY and CDR2 SMNVEV (reference sequence). V lost 4 bases, J lost 3 bases, and 15 bases lay in between. CDR3 region: CASSSAQGREETQYF. As DNA, the CDR3 is TGTGCCAGCAGTTCCGCACAGGGACGGGAAGAGACCCAGTACTTC.

The sample holds a few counts of this clone. This chain joins TRBV18 and TRBJ2-1; possible D gene TRBD2, 6 bases. V shed 0 bases and J shed 0 bases, with 21 bases lying between them. The germline V gene encodes CDR1 KGHSH and CDR2 LQKENI. This CDR3 spans 20 amino acids. CDR3 region: CASSPPIGGGGQSSYNEQFF. The CDR3 DNA is TGTGCCAGCTCACCACCCATTGGTGGTGGAGGGCAGAGCTCCTACAATGAGCAGTTCTTC.

V gene TRBV25-1 combines with J gene TRBJ1-2; the match to TRBD1 covers 9 bases. Germline V gene sequence: CDR1 MGHDK, CDR2 SYGVNS. The junction had 13 bases not matched to a gene; V was cut back by 8 bases and J by 6 bases. The CDR3 runs to 15 residues. The CDR3 region is CASGHLTGGIDGYTF. In DNA form, the CDR3 reads TGTGCCAGCGGTCATCTGACAGGGGGGATTGATGGCTACACCTTC.

The V gene is TRBV12-3 or TRBV12-4, the J gene TRBJ2-4; tentatively, D is TRBD1 or TRBD2 (7 bases each). Deletions cut 6 bases from V and 10 bases from J, with 16 bases between. This CDR3 is 13 amino acids long. CDR3 DNA sequence: TGTGCCAGCAGACTAACCCAGGGGGGGATTCAGTACTTC. This gives the protein CASRLTQGGIQYF.

This chain links TRBV2 with TRBJ1-1; D not resolved. V gave up 7 bases and J gave up 2 bases, with 8 bases separating them. Germline values: CDR1 SNHLY, CDR2 FYNNEI. This CDR3 has 12 amino acids. CDR3 loop: CASKTINTEAFF. CDR3 nucleotide sequence: TGTGCCAGCAAGACTATAAACACTGAAGCTTTCTTT. Filled out from reference TRBV2 and TRBJ1-1, the complete variable domain reads EPEVTQTPSHQVTQMGQEVILRCVPISNHLYFYWYRQILGQKVEFLVSFYNNEISEKSEIFDDQFSVERPDGSNFTLKIRSTKLEDSAMYFCASKTINTEAFFGQGTRLTVV.

This clone was seen once. V and J are TRBV7-2 and TRBJ2-5, with D tentatively TRBD1 (6 bases). V was pared by 5 bases and J by 7 bases, with 14 bases between. Germline V lookup: CDR1 SGHTA, CDR2 FQGNSA. The CDR3 extends over 13 amino acids. CDR3 amino acids: CASSVPGTPTQYF. CDR3 sequence (DNA): TGTGCCAGCAGCGTCCCCGGGACACCGACCCAGTACTTC. Supplemented by reference TRBV7-2 and TRBJ2-5, the full variable domain reads GAGVSQSPSNKVTEKGKDVELRCDPISGHTALYWYRQSLGQGLEFLIYFQGNSAPDKSGLPSDRFSAERTGGSVSTLTIQRTQQEDSAVYLCASSVPGTPTQYFGPGTRLLVL.

This clone came up once. The chain uses TRBV3-1 (or the pseudogene TRBV3-2) and TRBJ1-1, with D tentatively TRBD1 (5 bases). Germline assignment: CDR1 LGHDT and CDR2 YNNKEL (reference sequence). The ends were cut back, 2 bases at V and 3 bases at J, with 13 bases in the middle. CDR3 length: 15 residues. CDR3 in DNA: TGTGCCAGCAGCCAAACCGGGACGGGGGACACTGAAGCTTTCTTT. This translates into CASSQTGTGDTEAFF.

This clone came up a few times. Here the CDR3 DNA reads TGTGCCAGTAGTACAGGGGCTGGTTCACCCCTCCACTTT. It specifies CASSTGAGSPLHF. This chain joins TRBV19 and TRBJ1-6, with TRBD1 as a possible D gene (6 bases). Deletions cut 4 bases from V and 9 bases from J, with 10 bases between. The CDR3 covers 13 residues. Germline-derived CDR1 and CDR2 are LNHDA and SQIVND (reference sequence).

This clone was picked up one time. The CDR3 loop is CSVDGLAGGNTGELFF. The CDR3 region has the DNA TGCAGCGTTGACGGACTAGCGGGGGGTAATACCGGGGAGCTGTTTTTT. The genes are TRBV29-1 and TRBJ2-2; 14 nucleotides line up with TRBD2. Losses at the gene ends were 3 bases for V and 5 bases for J; bases not matched to a gene: 5. Germline V lookup: CDR1 SQVTM, CDR2 ANQGSEA. The CDR3 runs 16 residues.